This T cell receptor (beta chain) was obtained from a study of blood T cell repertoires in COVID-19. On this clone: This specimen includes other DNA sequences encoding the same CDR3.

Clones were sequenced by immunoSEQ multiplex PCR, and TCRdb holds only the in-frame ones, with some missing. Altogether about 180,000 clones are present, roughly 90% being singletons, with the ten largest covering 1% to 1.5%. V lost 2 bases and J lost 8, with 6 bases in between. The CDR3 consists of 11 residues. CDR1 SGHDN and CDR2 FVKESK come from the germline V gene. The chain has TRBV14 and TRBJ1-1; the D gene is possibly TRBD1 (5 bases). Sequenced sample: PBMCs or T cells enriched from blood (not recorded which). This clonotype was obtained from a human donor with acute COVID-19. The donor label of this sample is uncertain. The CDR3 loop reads CASSQRGEAFF. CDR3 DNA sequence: TGTGCCAGCAGCCAAAGGGGCGAAGCTTTCTTT.